This T cell receptor (beta chain) was captured in a study of T cells in Graves' hyperthyroidism and ophthalmopathy. Germline CDR1 and CDR2: DFQATT and SNEGSKA (reference sequence). This CDR3 region has 12 residues. Trimming cost V 1 base and J 3 bases, with 6 bases left between them. Amplified TCR beta CDR3 regions derived from RNA transcripts. A set of HTBI primers served as the primers for a first-round RT-PCR of the TCR CDR3. TCRdb re-called the multiplex PCR reads with MiXCR, one entry per CDR3 protein. The sample contains roughly 300,000 distinct CDR3 sequences, around 23% of which appear only once. The study, taken as a whole, reports: The model's output predicted ophthalmopathy at a median of about 6.5 months prior to onset. In the analysis, a 13 V-J model separated ophthalmopathy from stable hyperthyroidism. Blood held most thyroid clonotypes expanded above 0.001 frequency.

Lactation, pregnancy, other autoimmune disease or uncontrolled infection excluded patients. This clonotype was counted many times. Its specificity is not known. The TCR comes from a woman aged 45 to 65 with Graves' hyperthyroidism. Source material: blood. V and J are TRBV20-1 and TRBJ2-5; D gene uncertain. DNA of the CDR3: TGCAGTGCTAGAGGTGGGGAAGAGACCCAGTACTTC. Residues: CSARGGEETQYF.